A single sample gave rise to the 8 T cell receptor beta chains below, sequenced in a study of HIV-infected patients and healthy controls. TCRdb reprocessed the 5' RACE reads with MiXCR, giving one entry per CDR3 protein. In the table there are about 67,000 distinct CDR3 sequences, about 16% of which are singletons. Specimen: CD4+ T cells from blood. The receptors were sampled from a human donor in good health.

This clonotype turned up a few times. V and J are TRBV19 and TRBJ1-5, with D uncertain. The germline CDR1 and CDR2 sequences are LNHDA and SQIVND (reference sequence). The V gene lost 5 bases and the J gene lost 9 bases, with 14 bases spanning the gap. This CDR3 is built from 13 residues. The CDR3 nucleotides read TGTGCCAGTAGTTTCTCGGGATTGGGGCCCCAGCATTTT. This translates into CASSFSGLGPQHF.

This clonotype has a count of ten or more. The genes are TRBV28 and TRBJ2-1, with a possible D match to TRBD2 (7 bases). Deletions cut 7 bases from V and 2 bases from J, with 15 bases between. Germline V CDR1 and CDR2: MDHEN, SYDVKM. The CDR3 spans 15 residues. DNA of the CDR3: TGTGCCAGCACCCGAGGGGAGGGGGCCTACAATGAGCAGTTCTTC. This sequence encodes CASTRGEGAYNEQFF. Variable domain in full (rest from reference TRBV28 and TRBJ2-1): DVKVTQSSRYLVKRTGEKVFLECVQDMDHENMFWYRQDPGLGLRLIYFSYDVKMKEKGDIPEGYSVSREKKERFSLILESASTNQTSMYLCASTRGEGAYNEQFFGPGTRLTVL.

In its sample, this clonotype was seen many times. The V call is TRBV7-2, the J call TRBJ2-3; D not certain. Trimming took off 5 bases at V and 4 bases at J, with 7 bases between the two ends. The CDR3 is 12 amino acids. Germline CDR1 reads SGHTA; CDR2 reads FQGNSA. The DNA of the CDR3 is TGTGCCAGCAGCCCCGGATCAGATACGCAGTATTTT. It translates to CASSPGSDTQYF.

This clonotype was found a few times. CDR3 residues: CASTAGGFSTEAFF. The CDR3 DNA reads as TGTGCCAGCACGGCAGGGGGCTTTAGCACTGAAGCTTTCTTT. The rearrangement links TRBV7-2 to TRBJ1-1; 8 nucleotides line up with TRBD1. Trimming removed 7 bases from V and 4 bases from J; junction bases left unmatched: 8. This CDR3 is 14 amino acids long. In germline, CDR1 is SGHTA, CDR2 FQGNSA.

This clonotype qualifies as medium-sized. The chain has TRBV7-6 and TRBJ2-1; TRBD2 aligns across 8 bases. Trimming cost V 5 bases and J 8 bases; bases outside gene matches: 8. CDR3 length equals 14 residues. Looked up from germline, CDR1 is SGHVS and CDR2 is FNYEAQ. DNA for the CDR3: TGTGCCAGCAGCCGCCGGACTAGCAACTATGAGCAGTTCTTC. This sequence encodes CASSRRTSNYEQFF.

This clonotype came up many times. The gene calls are TRBV2 and TRBJ2-1; D is undetermined. Germline CDR1 and CDR2: SNHLY and FYNNEI. Trimming stripped 0 bases from V and 4 bases from J, with 7 bases between. This CDR3 is built from 14 residues. The CDR3 spells CASSEAGPYNEQFF. The CDR3 DNA follows: TGTGCCAGCAGTGAAGCCGGGCCTTACAATGAGCAGTTCTTC.

The rearrangement uses TRBV7-9 and TRBJ2-3, with D tentatively TRBD1 or TRBD2 (5 bases each). Germline loops: CDR1 SEHNR, CDR2 FQNEAQ (reference sequence). There are 16 residues in the CDR3. The V gene lost 5 bases and the J gene lost 7 bases, with 22 bases spanning the gap. CDR3 loop: CASSARGGTALYTQYF. CDR3 nucleotides: TGTGCCAGCAGCGCCCGGGGTGGGACGGCTCTCTATACGCAGTATTTT.

This clonotype was detected only a few times. The chain links TRBV3-1 to TRBJ2-7; 9 bases fit TRBD2. V shed 4 bases and J 3 bases; nucleotides not matched to a gene: 7. Germline-derived CDR1 and CDR2 are LGHDT and YNNKEL (reference sequence). The CDR3 covers 15 residues. The CDR3: CASSPFLAGYYEQYF. For the CDR3, the DNA is TGTGCCAGCAGCCCCTTTCTAGCGGGATACTACGAGCAGTACTTC.